These 26 T cell receptor beta chains were sequenced from one sample in a study of technical replicates of blood from a handful of donors. The table came from immunoSEQ multiplex PCR; TCRdb's copy has only in-frame clones and leaves some out. Among 62,000 or so clones listed, approximately 86% were seen once. The material sequenced was PBMCs. The origin of the receptors is a human donor in good health. Some clones in this sample may be carry-over from other donors' samples.

The V call is TRBV2, the J call TRBJ1-5, with D perhaps matching TRBD1 (6 bases). Germline CDR1 reads SNHLY; CDR2 reads FYNNEI. The CDR3 sequence is 15 residues long. V shed 6 bases and J shed 3 bases, with 15 bases lying between them. This CDR3 is CASRGGQATNQPQHF. CDR3 nucleotides: TGTGCCAGCAGGGGGGGGCAGGCCACCAATCAGCCCCAGCATTTT.

The chain uses TRBV4-3 and TRBJ2-1; D is perhaps TRBD2 (6 bases). CDR1 is LGHNA, CDR2 YSLEER, per germline. The CDR3 sequence is 15 residues long. V lost 1 base and J 8 bases, leaving 15 bases between the germline ends. The CDR3 nucleotides read TGCGCCAGCAGCCAAGCCACCGGGACTGGACATGAGCAGTTCTTC. It codes for CASSQATGTGHEQFF.

V gene TRBV5-8 combines with J gene TRBJ1-2; D perhaps matches TRBD1 (5 bases). The germline CDR1 and CDR2 sequences are SGHTS and YDEGEE. This CDR3 spans 12 amino acids. V was pared by 4 bases and J by 6 bases, with 10 bases between. The CDR3: CASSVQANGYTF. CDR3 sequence (DNA): TGTGCCAGCAGCGTACAGGCGAATGGCTACACCTTC.

The gene calls are TRBV5-4 and TRBJ2-5, with 8 positions matching TRBD1. The length of the CDR3 is 15 residues. In germline, CDR1 is SGHNT, CDR2 YYREEE (reference sequence). V was pared by 5 bases and J by 5 bases, with 11 bases of the junction left unmatched. CDR3 sequence reads: CASRHAAGGMETQYF. The CDR3 region has the DNA TGTGCCAGCAGACACGCCGCAGGGGGCATGGAGACCCAGTACTTC.

The chain employs TRBV4-1 and TRBJ1-2; 10 bases match TRBD1. Trimming took 3 bases from V and 7 from J; bases not matched to a gene: 5. The CDR3 is made up of 14 amino acids. Germline V gene sequence: CDR1 MGHRA, CDR2 YSYEKL. Here the CDR3 reads CASSQGTGVGGYTF. CDR3 DNA sequence: TGCGCCAGCAGCCAGGGGACAGGGGTTGGTGGCTACACCTTC.

The V call is TRBV14, the J call TRBJ1-2, with D unclear. Per germline, CDR1 SGHDN and CDR2 FVKESK. The CDR3 has 14 amino acids. The V end was cut by 1 base, the J end by 4 bases, with 10 bases between. The CDR3 loop is CASSQAPGFYGYTF. CDR3 coding DNA: TGTGCCAGCAGCCAAGCGCCGGGATTCTATGGCTACACCTTC.

This sequence joins TRBV4-3 and TRBJ2-3; 7 bases line up with TRBD2. The CDR3 runs 15 residues. With V trimmed by 4 bases and J by 2 bases, 6 bases remained unmatched. CDR1 is LGHNA, CDR2 YSLEER, per germline. The CDR3 DNA reads as TGCGCCAGCAGCCTCAGGACTAGTGACACAGATACGCAGTATTTT. Residues: CASSLRTSDTDTQYF.

This chain connects TRBV5-1 to TRBJ2-2, with 10 bases that match TRBD1. The CDR3 is 16 residues long. Trimming took 3 bases from V and 4 from J; bases not matched to a gene: 6. The germline V gene encodes CDR1 SGHRS and CDR2 YFSETQ. The CDR3 DNA sequence: TGCGCCAGCAGCTCGGCGGACAGGGGGACCACCGGGGAGCTGTTTTTT. Protein product: CASSSADRGTTGELFF. The full variable domain, its missing parts supplied by reference TRBV5-1 and TRBJ2-2, is KAGVTQTPRYLIKTRGQQVTLSCSPISGHRSVSWYQQTPGQGLQFLFEYFSETQRNKGNFPGRFSGRQFSNSRSEMNVSTLELGDSALYLCASSSADRGTTGELFFGEGSRLTVL.

The J gene is TRBJ1-2, the V gene TRBV5-5, with D possibly matching TRBD1 (6 bases). The germline V gene encodes CDR1 SGHKS and CDR2 YYEKEE (reference sequence). The CDR3 consists of 15 residues. Trimming left V 5 bases short and J 11 bases short, with 25 bases between. The CDR3 DNA reads TGTGCCAGCAGTCGTTTACAGGGTTTTCACCCTGAATACACCTTC. Its protein product is CASSRLQGFHPEYTF.

The chain recombines TRBV5-1 with TRBJ2-7; 9 bases fit TRBD1. Germline loops: CDR1 SGHRS, CDR2 YFSETQ. This CDR3 is 18 amino acids long. J was trimmed by 1 base and V by 0 bases; bases with no gene match: 11. The CDR3 reads CASSLGLGTGRVSYEQYF. The DNA for the CDR3 is TGCGCCAGCAGCTTGGGACTAGGGACAGGGCGGGTTTCCTACGAGCAGTACTTC.

The gene calls are TRBV9 and TRBJ2-5, with 7 bases identical to TRBD1. Germline V CDR1 and CDR2: SGDLS, YYNGEE. This CDR3 contains 15 residues. The ends lost 4 bases at V and 2 bases at J; junction bases unmatched: 8. The CDR3 region has the DNA TGTGCCAGCAGCCTTACAGGGGTTTCGCAAGAGACCCAGTACTTC. Residues: CASSLTGVSQETQYF.

This chain uses TRBV6-8 with TRBJ1-6, with D possibly TRBD1 on 5 matching bases. Germline V CDR1 and CDR2: MNHGY, SAAAGT. Trimming took 7 bases from V and 6 from J, leaving 19 bases between them. The CDR3 has 16 amino acids. The CDR3 DNA is TGTGCCAGCATGGTTGGAGACAGTAGCTTTAATTCACCCCTCCACTTT. Its translation is CASMVGDSSFNSPLHF.

The J gene is TRBJ2-2, the V gene TRBV5-6, with 10 bases matching TRBD1. J gave up 7 bases and V 10 bases, and 10 bases lay outside the gene matches. Germline CDR1 reads SGHDT; CDR2 reads YYEEEE. The CDR3 sequence is 14 residues long. The CDR3 here is CAYFGTGVVGELFF. CDR3 coding DNA: TGTGCCTATTTCGGGACAGGGGTAGTCGGGGAGCTGTTTTTT. Looking up the rest from reference TRBV5-6 and TRBJ2-2 gives the full variable domain: DAGVTQSPTHLIKTRGQQVTLRCSPKSGHDTVSWYQQALGQGPQFIFQYYEEEERQRGNFPDRFSGHQFPNYSSELNVNALLLGDSALYLCAYFGTGVVGELFFGEGSRLTVL.

This chain links TRBV27 with TRBJ1-2, with D perhaps TRBD1 (6 bases). Germline V gives CDR1 MNHEY, CDR2 SMNVEV (reference sequence). The CDR3 is made up of 14 amino acids. V was pared by 4 bases and J by 4 bases, with 13 bases between. CDR3 sequence reads: CASSSGTYGYGYTF. CDR3 bases: TGTGCCAGCAGTTCCGGGACATACGGCTATGGCTACACCTTC.

This clone was observed a handful of times. The CDR3 loop reads CASSQEGTGWTGELFF. The CDR3 DNA sequence: TGCGCCAGCAGCCAAGAGGGAACAGGGTGGACCGGGGAGCTGTTTTTT. The J gene is TRBJ2-2, the V gene TRBV4-3, with D tentatively TRBD1 (6 bases). The CDR3 is made up of 16 amino acids. CDR1 LGHNA and CDR2 YSLEER come from the germline V gene. V was cut by 0 bases and J by 5 bases, with 13 bases left in between.

This chain joins TRBV30 and TRBJ2-7; weak D call: TRBD2 (6 bases). The germline CDR1 and CDR2 sequences are GTSNPN and SVGIG (reference sequence). This CDR3 is 11 amino acids long. Trimming removed 4 bases from V and 4 bases from J, with 8 bases in between. The CDR3 DNA reads TGTGCCTGGACGGCGGGATACGAGCAGTACTTC. Residues: CAWTAGYEQYF.

V gene TRBV4-1 combines with J gene TRBJ1-4, with TRBD1 matching 11 bases. The germline V gene encodes CDR1 MGHRA and CDR2 YSYEKL. J lost 0 bases, V lost 5 bases, and 2 bases had no gene match. This CDR3 spans 16 amino acids. The CDR3 reads CASSRTGGTTNEKLFF. CDR3 sequence (DNA): TGCGCCAGCAGCAGGACAGGGGGCACAACTAATGAAAAACTGTTTTTT.

The CDR3 DNA follows: TGTGCCAGCAGCCTTCGAGGGACTAGCGGGGGGAGCACAGATACGCAGTATTTT. The encoded protein is CASSLRGTSGGSTDTQYF. The rearrangement joins TRBV5-4 to TRBJ2-3, with 15 nucleotides matching TRBD2. The J segment lost 0 bases and the V segment lost 4 bases, leaving 6 bases of the junction unmatched. CDR3 length: 18 residues. The germline CDR1 and CDR2 sequences are SGHNT and YYREEE (reference sequence).

The genes are TRBV11-1 and TRBJ1-5; tentatively, D is TRBD1 (5 bases). This CDR3 is 13 amino acids long. The V and J ends lost 5 bases and 4 bases respectively, with 9 bases between them. From germline, CDR1 is SGHAT and CDR2 FQDESV (reference sequence). CDR3 nucleotides: TGTGCCAGCAGCCCCAGGGTGAATCAGCCCCAGCATTTT. This gives the protein CASSPRVNQPQHF. The full variable domain, in which reference TRBV11-1 and TRBJ1-5 provide the parts outside the CDR3, is EAEVAQSPRYKITEKSQAVAFWCDPISGHATLYWYRQILGQGPELLVQFQDESVVDDSQLPKDRFSAERLKGVDSTLKIQPAELGDSAMYLCASSPRVNQPQHFGDGTRLSIL.

The CDR3 coding sequence is TGTGCCAGCAGTCCCTTAGCGGGAGTCTACGAGCAGTACTTC. Translated: CASSPLAGVYEQYF. V usage is TRBV27 and J usage is TRBJ2-7; 9 positions agree with TRBD2. CDR3 length: 14 residues. V was clipped by 5 bases and J by 3 bases; unmatched bases: 5. The germline V gene encodes CDR1 MNHEY and CDR2 SMNVEV (reference sequence).

The chain recombines TRBV27 with TRBJ2-2; D not resolved. Per germline, CDR1 MNHEY and CDR2 SMNVEV (reference sequence). The V and J ends lost 4 bases and 5 bases respectively, with 2 bases between them. This CDR3 is built from 11 residues. The CDR3 reads CASSSTGELFF. For the CDR3, the DNA is TGTGCCAGCAGTTCGACCGGGGAGCTGTTTTTT.

This clone has more than one count but fewer than ten. This rearrangement joins TRBV10-3 to TRBJ2-7, with TRBD2 as a possible D gene (7 bases). From germline, CDR1 is ENHRY and CDR2 SYGVKD. Trimming removed 11 bases from V and 0 bases from J, with 14 bases in between. The CDR3 has 13 amino acids. CDR3 residues: CAAAGQSSYEQYF. The CDR3 DNA reads TGTGCCGCAGCGGGACAAAGCTCCTACGAGCAGTACTTC.

The sample holds a few counts of this clone. The chain has TRBV30 and TRBJ2-7, with a tentative D call TRBD1 (6 bases). Trimming took off 1 base at V and 5 bases at J, with 9 bases between the two ends. The CDR3 is 12 residues long. CDR1 and CDR2 (germline): GTSNPN, SVGIG (reference sequence). Here the CDR3 DNA reads TGTGCCTGGAGTGGACAGGTGAACGAGCAGTACTTC. Translated, it gives CAWSGQVNEQYF.

This clone was observed once. The J gene is TRBJ2-1, the V gene TRBV10-3; TRBD2 is a possible D gene (6 bases). There are 14 residues in the CDR3. Trimming took 5 bases from V and 9 from J, leaving 17 bases between them. In germline, CDR1 is ENHRY, CDR2 SYGVKD. The DNA for the CDR3 is TGTGCCATCAGTCGAGGAGTGGAGGGGAGTGAGCAGTTCTTC. It encodes CAISRGVEGSEQFF.

This chain uses TRBV2 with TRBJ2-6, with D perhaps TRBD2 (6 bases). Germline CDR1 reads SNHLY; CDR2 reads FYNNEI. This CDR3 contains 17 residues. The V end lost 6 bases, the J end lost 1 base, and 16 bases lay between the germline ends. This chain's CDR3 is CASRSLARSSGANVLTF. In DNA form, the CDR3 reads TGTGCCAGCAGATCCCTAGCGAGAAGTTCTGGGGCCAACGTCCTGACTTTC.

The J gene is TRBJ2-7, the V gene TRBV7-2; 11 bases agree with TRBD2. The V gene's germline CDR1 is SGHTA and CDR2 FQGNSA. J gave up 2 bases and V 5 bases, and 8 bases lay outside the gene matches. This CDR3 has 16 amino acids. CDR3 sequence (DNA): TGTGCCAGCAGCACCACTAGCGGGAGCCCCACCTACGAGCAGTACTTC. Residues: CASSTTSGSPTYEQYF.